This TCR beta chain emerged from a study of vaccination effects on CD4 cells after COVID-19. At the level of the study: It was a median of 72 days after the second dose that post-vaccine samples were obtained. Study-level points and caveats: Marked clonal contraction was seen in infection- and vaccine-induced clones late after vaccination.

Sequencing followed a ViraFEST assay step that expanded antigen-specific CD4+ T cells with viral peptide pools. Cultured cells yielded isolated CD4+ T cells after more than nine days. Either the mRNA-1273 or the BNT162b2 vaccine was given to participants as two doses. Each vaccine recipient was nucleocapsid antibody negative and had no prior SARS-CoV-2 infection. Every well housed two million PBMC, which grew in culture alongside 8.5 to 10 IU/ml IL-2 and 10 ug/ml peptides. Sequencing used immunoSEQ multiplex PCR; TCRdb keeps in-frame clones, though not all of them. The sample yields under 40,000 clones, almost 85% seen once. As for this clone: Its antigen remains unidentified.

The CDR3 consists of 15 residues. With V trimmed by 2 bases and J by 1 base, 3 bases remained unmatched. CDR1 and CDR2 from the germline V gene are MDHEN and SYDVKM. The clonotype comes from a human donor who received a COVID-19 vaccine. Some clones in this sample may be carry-over from other donors' samples. The source material was CD4+ T cells from PBMCs cultured with HCoV-NL63 spike peptides, sampled after COVID-19 vaccination. The chain employs TRBV28 and TRBJ2-5, with 8 bases matching TRBD2. In DNA form, the CDR3 reads TGTGCCAGCAGTTTAGGCGGGGGGCCCCAAGAGACCCAGTACTTC. The encoded protein is CASSLGGGPQETQYF.